This T cell receptor beta chain was sequenced in a study of identical twins. From the 5' RACE reads, TCRdb called clonotypes with MiXCR, one entry per CDR3 protein. The sample consists of 200,000 to 300,000 distinct CDR3 sequences, approximately 7.3% of them appearing once. For this clonotype: Its target is unknown.

Study-level results: Monozygotic twin pairs showed more out-of-frame TCR alpha sharing than models estimated.

Trimming took off 4 bases at V and 0 bases at J, with 11 bases between the two ends. In germline, CDR1 is SGHRS, CDR2 YFSETQ. The CDR3 has 15 residues. The same specimen was also included in a second study, on yellow fever vaccine responses in identical twins.

The sequencing input was CD8+ T cells sorted from blood. V usage is TRBV5-1 and J usage is TRBJ2-1; D ambiguous. The clonotype originates from a woman aged 18-29 years in good health. CDR3 residues: CASSGDSSSYNEQFF. DNA of the CDR3: TGCGCCAGCAGCGGCGACTCAAGCTCCTACAATGAGCAGTTCTTC.